The 17 T cell receptor beta chains below were found in one sample sequenced in a study of breast tumors, draining lymph nodes, adjacent tissues. Axillary draining lymph nodes of breast cancer patients supplied the node samples. One entry per CDR3 protein results from TCRdb running MiXCR on the multiplex PCR reads. The sample holds over 100,000 distinct CDR3 sequences, under 25% seen once. The sequenced material came from axillary lymph node tissue. The receptors were gathered from a female donor with breast cancer. Some clones in this sample may be carry-over from other donors' samples.

The V gene is TRBV12-3 or TRBV12-4, the J gene TRBJ2-4; D is possibly TRBD1 or TRBD2 (5 bases each). The CDR3 totals 15 residues. Trimming took off 5 bases at V and 0 bases at J, with 11 bases between the two ends. The CDR3, as DNA: TGTGCCAGCAGTGGGGACGGACTAGCCAAAAACATTCAGTACTTC. This encodes CASSGDGLAKNIQYF.

This clonotype came up many times. The chain joins TRBV10-3 to TRBJ1-6; D remains unclear. Trimming shortened V by 2 bases and J by 10 bases, and 9 bases separated the two germline ends. The CDR3 is 13 amino acids. Germline CDR1 ENHRY, CDR2 SYGVKD. CDR3 in DNA: TGTGCCATCAGTGAGGGGTGGGAATCACCCCTCCACTTT. Its translation is CAISEGWESPLHF.

Remarks on this clonotype: A read error may be the cause here, since a much bigger clone is one base away. The gene calls are TRBV18 and TRBJ2-7; possibly TRBD2 for D (5 bases). In germline, CDR1 is KGHSH, CDR2 LQKENI. This CDR3 region has 12 residues. The chain's CDR3 is CAGSQQRSEQYF. Here the CDR3 DNA reads TGTGCCGGCTCACAACAGCGGAGCGAGCAGTACTTC.

This clonotype was observed at least ten times. This chain connects TRBV6-2 or TRBV6-3 to TRBJ2-7; D possibly corresponds to TRBD1 (6 bases). This CDR3 contains 15 residues. The V gene lost 7 bases and the J gene lost 4 bases, with 20 bases spanning the gap. Germline assignment: CDR1 MNHEY and CDR2 SVGEGT. The CDR3 spells CASTKASGALYEQYF. Written as DNA, the CDR3 is TGTGCCAGCACCAAGGCGTCAGGGGCGCTTTACGAGCAGTACTTC.

This chain uses TRBV9 with TRBJ2-7; D is perhaps TRBD1 (5 bases). The V gene's germline CDR1 is SGDLS and CDR2 YYNGEE. The CDR3 runs to 14 residues. V lost 6 bases to trimming and J lost 7 bases, with 20 bases between them. The CDR3, as DNA: TGTGCCAGCAACCCCCGGACATCGAGAAGGGAGCAGTACTTC. Encoded protein: CASNPRTSRREQYF.

The chain is built from TRBV28 and TRBJ1-6; no firm D call. V lost 4 bases to trimming and J lost 7 bases, with 8 bases between them. Germline CDR1 is MDHEN and CDR2 is SYDVKM. The CDR3 covers 13 residues. The CDR3 region has the DNA TGTGCCAGCAGTTATAGACAAAATTCACCCCTCCACTTT. This encodes CASSYRQNSPLHF.

As regards this clonotype: Given a much more abundant clone one base away, this may be a read error. The CDR3 does not end in the conserved phenylalanine or tryptophan, so this is likely a read error. V usage is TRBV30 and J usage is TRBJ2-7, with 8 bases matching TRBD2. CDR3 length equals 16 residues. V was clipped by 0 bases and J by 5 bases; unmatched bases: 12. The germline V gene encodes CDR1 GTSNPN and CDR2 SVGIG (reference sequence). CDR3 amino acids: CAWSVRGGRSPNEQYL. The CDR3 DNA reads as TGTGCCTGGAGTGTACGAGGCGGGAGGTCCCCCAACGAGCAGTACCTC.

This clonotype was observed at least ten times. The gene calls are TRBV4-1 and TRBJ2-7; 10 nucleotides line up with TRBD1. The CDR3 extends over 16 amino acids. After removal of 0 bases from V and 5 bases from J, the junction contained 7 bases not matched to a gene. In germline, CDR1 is MGHRA, CDR2 YSYEKL. The CDR3 coding sequence is TGCGCCAGCAGCCAAGAAATTGGGACAGGGGTGGACGAGCAGTACTTC. It codes for CASSQEIGTGVDEQYF.

A few counts support this clonotype. The chain couples TRBV11-1 to TRBJ2-4, with TRBD2 matching over 8 bases. Losses at the gene ends were 2 bases for V and 6 bases for J; bases not matched to a gene: 6. CDR1 and CDR2 from the germline V gene are SGHAT and FQDESV (reference sequence). The CDR3 has 15 residues. The CDR3 protein is CASSLNRGGRNIQYF. Written as DNA, the CDR3 is TGTGCCAGCAGCTTAAATCGGGGGGGCCGAAACATTCAGTACTTC.

This clonotype was detected ten times or more. The V call is TRBV20-1, the J call TRBJ2-5, with 8 bases that match TRBD2. Unmatched junction bases numbered 3, after V lost 5 bases and J lost 4 bases. The germline CDR1 and CDR2 sequences are DFQATT and SNEGSKA (reference sequence). CDR3 size: 12 residues. DNA of the CDR3: TGCAGTGCTGGAGCGGGAGTAGAGACCCAGTACTTC. It specifies CSAGAGVETQYF.

This clonotype was counted many times. The rearrangement joins TRBV18 to TRBJ2-5, with unresolved D. The V end lost 0 bases, the J end lost 4 bases, and 6 bases lay between the germline ends. CDR1 and CDR2 (germline): KGHSH, LQKENI. The CDR3 consists of 13 residues. The CDR3 bases are TGTGCCAGCTCACCACCGGTGGGAGAGACCCAGTACTTC. Its protein is CASSPPVGETQYF.

In its sample, this clonotype was seen many times. The V call is TRBV20-1, the J call TRBJ1-5, with no clear D. Trimming cost V 3 bases and J 3 bases, with 15 bases left between them. This CDR3 is built from 15 residues. CDR1 and CDR2 from the germline V gene are DFQATT and SNEGSKA (reference sequence). For the CDR3, the DNA is TGCAGTGCTAGGTCTAAGGCCAGCTACAATCAGCCCCAGCATTTT. Protein product: CSARSKASYNQPQHF.

This clonotype was counted many times. V is TRBV5-6 and J is TRBJ2-5, with 13 positions matching TRBD2. The ends lost 3 bases at V and 2 bases at J; junction bases unmatched: 4. Germline V lookup: CDR1 SGHDT, CDR2 YYEEEE. This CDR3 spans 16 amino acids. CDR3 region: CASSWTSGREQETQYF. The CDR3 DNA follows: TGTGCCAGCAGCTGGACTAGCGGGAGAGAGCAAGAGACCCAGTACTTC.

This clonotype showed up many times. A junction boundary mismatches the germline segment, possibly from a read error. The CDR3 is CASSYSGGSSDEQYF. For the CDR3, the DNA is TGTGCCAGCAGTTATAGCGGAGGGAGCTCCGACGAGCAGTACTTC. The J gene is TRBJ2-7, the V gene TRBV6-5; TRBD2 might be the D (6 bases). Germline CDR1 MNHEY, CDR2 SVGAGI. The CDR3 extends over 15 amino acids.

This clonotype has at least ten counts. The chain joins TRBV11-3 to TRBJ2-1, with TRBD2 identical over 8 bases. The germline V gene has CDR1 SGHNT and CDR2 YENEEA. CDR3 size: 17 residues. J gave up 1 base and V 5 bases, and 10 bases lay outside the gene matches. The DNA of the CDR3 is TGTGCCAGCAGCCTGGGAATAGCGGGACTTTCCTACAATGAGCAGTTCTTC. Translating it yields CASSLGIAGLSYNEQFF.

This clonotype was recorded at least ten times. The V and J genes are TRBV7-2 and TRBJ1-5; 8 positions match TRBD1. With 4 bases clipped from V and 11 bases from J, the junction kept 10 bases outside the gene matches. Germline V gene lookup returns CDR1 SGHTA and CDR2 FQGNSA. This CDR3 is built from 14 residues. The CDR3, as DNA: TGTGCCAGCAGCTATGGGACAGGTCATGTGGCCCAGCATTTT. Protein: CASSYGTGHVAQHF.

A note on this clonotype: A much larger clone lies a single base off, so this may be a read error. The chain uses TRBV5-4 and TRBJ2-1; 9 bases are a match to TRBD2. V gave up 4 bases and J gave up 9 bases; unmatched junction bases: 2. Germline CDR1 reads SGHNT; CDR2 reads YYREEE (reference sequence). This CDR3 has 12 residues. CDR3 protein: CASSLTSGEQFF. Here the CDR3 DNA reads TGTGCCAGCAGCCTGACTAGCGGTGAGCAGTTCTTC.